This TCR beta chain was observed in a study of beta chain features in type 1 diabetes (dated by TCRdb to the late 2010s). With regard to the full study: Patients and healthy donors did not differ in mean age, gender distribution, total cell number or subset yield. A total of approximately 100 million sorted cells were examined across all samples, and the number of cells per subset was strongly correlated with RNA yield. In the study, TCRB repertoires of sorted circulating CD4+ T cell subsets from recently diagnosed type 1 diabetes patients were compared with those of matched healthy donors. Regulatory and stem cell-like memory subsets were isolated from only 8 patients and roughly 8 healthy donors, whereas naive and central memory subsets came from all 28 donors.

This clone appeared a few times. The clone's antigen remains unknown. Base qualities are missing; no much larger clone stands one base away. The entire amount of isolated RNA was reverse transcribed using the High Capacity cDNA Reverse Transcription Kit, so the sequenced TCRB transcripts were expressed ones. Deep immunoSEQ sequencing was performed on naive, central memory and regulatory T cell samples, with an average of around 3.4 million total reads per sample. After sorted cells were lysed in RLT buffer, RNA was extracted with DNase-treated RNeasy Micro or Mini kits, with the choice depending on cell number. To prevent cross-contamination, each cell subset was processed individually, whereas patient and healthy donor samples were processed jointly. Using the immunoSEQ multiplex PCR, TCRB sequences were amplified from cDNA into 87-bp fragments spanning the CDR3 region. The amplicons were sequenced using the Illumina HiSeq platform. As for the authors' bioinformatics: PCR bias was corrected computationally using synthetic template baselines, and reads within Hamming distance 2 were collapsed, with unmergeable singletons discarded. Reads were aligned against IMGT to assign V, D and J genes, CDR3 length and insertions or deletions at six rearrangement sites. Within each subset, clonotype counts were normalized to sorted cell number, after which true diversity and Gini coefficients were computed with the tcR R package. The overlap coefficient, calculated on TCRB nucleotide sequences, was used to measure repertoire sharing. Out-of-frame TCRB sequences from naive cells were analyzed as a proxy for the pre-selection repertoire. Entries here come from immuneACCESS through TCRdb and include only in-frame sequences with V and J called. Some clones fail to appear in such tables; in the studies checked, an unresolved V gene covers under half of the shortfall, and the cause of the remainder is unknown. That table is the source of V, J and clone size, and D and trimming were worked out from the DNA. The sample data list some 700,000 clones, and roughly an eighth of these were observed just once. About 0.02% of the sample goes to the ten largest clones.

A single peripheral blood draw of around 120 mL on average was collected from each donor into heparinised tubes. Naive, central memory, regulatory and stem cell-like memory CD4+ T cells were sorted on a BD FACSAria II using a panel including CD45RO, CCR7, CD25, CD127, CD95 and CD27. All sorted populations exceeded 95% purity. PBMCs were isolated immediately by Lymphoprep density gradient centrifugation and stained directly without culture. So that batch effects would be minimized, each experiment stained and sorted samples in pairs, pairing one healthy donor with one patient. The CDR3 goes from the cysteine to the phenylalanine over 15 residues. The DNA shown is the 45-base CDR3, in frame from base 1. After removal of 2 bases from V and 1 base from J, the junction retains 1 base not matched to a gene. According to the germline V gene, CDR1 reads SGHAT and CDR2 reads FQNNGV. Broad study findings and their caveats: PCR may preferentially amplify shorter templates, but because patient and control samples were amplified and corrected together, any resulting skew would affect both groups equally. Only small numbers of individuals were included in the HLA sub-analyses, which left unresolved whether HLA type had any influence on TCRB rearrangement. Naive, central memory and regulatory TCRB repertoires appeared more similar among patients than among healthy donors. A moderate but significant shortening of TCRB CDR3 length was observed in type 1 diabetes patients in all four CD4+ subsets. Patients with type 1 diabetes made fewer insertions and deleted more nucleotides at VDJ recombination sites, implying thymic rearrangement abnormalities. Because cDNA was sequenced instead of genomic DNA, highly expressing activated cells could be over-represented, though the groups showed no difference in activation or CD3 levels.

Material: naive CD4+ T cells from blood. The cell subset or site label corresponds to: true naive CD4+ T cells. The V and J genes are TRBV11-2 and TRBJ2-2; 7 bases in the junction line up with TRBD1. The clonotype was recovered from a man aged 18 to 35 with type 1 diabetes. CDR3 region: CASSLYRGNTGELFF. The nucleotides read TGTGCCAGCAGCTTATACAGGGGGAACACCGGGGAGCTGTTTTTT.